The 10 T cell receptor beta chains in this list originate from one sample, sequenced in a study of blood T cell repertoires in COVID-19. Clones were sequenced by immunoSEQ multiplex PCR, and TCRdb holds only the in-frame ones, with some missing. In the table there are over 35,000 clones, about 90% of which are singletons. Sequenced: peripheral blood. The receptors stem from a man in his forties or fifties with active COVID-19.

The chain carries TRBV7-2 and TRBJ2-3, with TRBD2 matching 11 bases. Trimming at V came to 5 bases and at J to 4 bases, leaving 5 bases not matched to a gene. CDR3 length: 15 residues. CDR1 is SGHTA and CDR2 is FQGNSA in the germline V gene. The CDR3 sequence: CASSRSSGRSDTQYF. DNA for the CDR3: TGTGCCAGCAGCCGGTCTAGCGGGAGGTCAGATACGCAGTATTTT.

The table lists this clone with a count of one. In DNA, the CDR3 is TGTGCCAGCAGCCACCCGGGGGGACTAGCGAGTTACGGGCCAGATACGCAGTATTTT. Translating it yields CASSHPGGLASYGPDTQYF. The rearrangement links TRBV4-2 to TRBJ2-3; TRBD2 matches at 10 bases. Germline V CDR1 and CDR2: LGHNA, YNFKEQ. The CDR3 has 19 amino acids. The ends lost 3 bases at V and 4 bases at J; junction bases unmatched: 16.

V usage is TRBV28 and J usage is TRBJ2-1, with a tentative D call TRBD1 (6 bases). CDR1 is MDHEN, CDR2 SYDVKM, per germline. Trimming left V 7 bases short and J 9 bases short, with 19 bases between. The CDR3 totals 14 residues. CDR3 sequence reads: CASNQPQGNGEQFF. Written as DNA, the CDR3 is TGTGCCAGCAACCAACCACAGGGTAATGGTGAGCAGTTCTTC.

The chain links TRBV20-1 to TRBJ1-2; no reliable D call. Germline CDR1 and CDR2: DFQATT and SNEGSKA (reference sequence). Trimming shortened V by 6 bases and J by 4 bases, and 9 bases separated the two germline ends. CDR3 length: 11 amino acids. In DNA, the CDR3 is TGCAGTGCCGGGAAATCCTATGGCTACACCTTC. Translated: CSAGKSYGYTF.

This chain links TRBV6-1 with TRBJ1-2; 8 bases are shared with TRBD1. V was pared by 1 base and J by 1 base, with 8 bases of the junction left unmatched. Germline assignment: CDR1 MNHNS and CDR2 SASEGT. CDR3 size: 17 residues. CDR3 bases: TGTGCCAGCAGTGAAGTCGTAAACAGGGGGTTTAACTATGGCTACACCTTC. Protein: CASSEVVNRGFNYGYTF.

The gene calls are TRBV6-1 and TRBJ2-7; TRBD2 agrees at 8 bases. The CDR3 totals 16 residues. V lost 1 base and J lost 3; bases outside the gene matches: 8. Germline-derived CDR1 and CDR2 are MNHNS and SASEGT. CDR3 region: CASSEGYSGANYEQYF. For the CDR3, the DNA is TGTGCCAGCAGTGAAGGGTATAGCGGGGCAAACTACGAGCAGTACTTC.

V gene TRBV7-9 combines with J gene TRBJ1-2, with TRBD1 matching 7 bases. The trim removed 5 bases at V and 8 bases at J, leaving 11 bases unmatched. Per germline, CDR1 SEHNR and CDR2 FQNEAQ (reference sequence). The CDR3 length is 14 residues. The CDR3 loop reads CASSATTGEIGYTF. The CDR3 DNA reads as TGTGCCAGCAGCGCAACTACAGGGGAGATAGGCTACACCTTC.

There are a few counts of this clone. The chain employs TRBV27 and TRBJ2-7; D is undetermined. Germline lookup yields CDR1 MNHEY and CDR2 SMNVEV (reference sequence). The V gene lost 4 bases and the J gene lost 5 bases, with 21 bases spanning the gap. The CDR3 loop spans 16 amino acids. CDR3 in DNA: TGTGCCAGCAGTTATAGACACCCGAACTCCGCAGACGAGCAGTACTTC. Translating gives CASSYRHPNSADEQYF.

The chain links TRBV18 to TRBJ1-5, with a possible D match to TRBD1 (6 bases). Germline-derived CDR1 and CDR2 are KGHSH and LQKENI. V lost 6 bases and J lost 7, with 19 bases in between. The CDR3 contains 15 residues. The CDR3 bases are TGTGCCAGCTCCCCCGATGGGGGGGGCGGGCAGCCCCAGCATTTT. Amino acid sequence: CASSPDGGGGQPQHF. Based on the CDR3 plus reference TRBV18 and TRBJ1-5, the full variable domain is NAGVMQNPRHLVRRRGQEARLRCSPMKGHSHVYWYRQLPEEGLKFMVYLQKENIIDESGMPKERFSAEFPKEGPSILRIQQVVRGDSAAYFCASSPDGGGGQPQHFGDGTRLSIL.

The chain has TRBV9 and TRBJ1-2; 9 bases match TRBD1. From germline, CDR1 is SGDLS and CDR2 YYNGEE. After removal of 2 bases from V and 6 bases from J, the junction contained 2 bases not matched to a gene. This CDR3 spans 13 amino acids. The CDR3 reads CASSVDRGDGYTF. In DNA, the CDR3 is TGTGCCAGCAGCGTGGACAGGGGAGATGGCTACACCTTC.